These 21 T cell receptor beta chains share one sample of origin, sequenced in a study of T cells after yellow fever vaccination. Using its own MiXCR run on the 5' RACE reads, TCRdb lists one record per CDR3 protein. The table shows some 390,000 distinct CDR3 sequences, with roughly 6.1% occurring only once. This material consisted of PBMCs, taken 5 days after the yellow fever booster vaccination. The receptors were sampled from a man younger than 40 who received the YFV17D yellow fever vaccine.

This CDR3 is CASSQPGPRDTQYF. CDR3 bases: TGTGCCAGCAGCCAACCCGGACCCCGGGACACCCAGTACTTC. The genes are TRBV7-8 and TRBJ2-5; D may be TRBD1 or TRBD2 (5 bases each). Trimming shortened V by 5 bases and J by 8 bases, and 18 bases separated the two germline ends. CDR1 and CDR2 from the germline V gene are SGHVS and FQNEAQ. CDR3 length: 14 amino acids.

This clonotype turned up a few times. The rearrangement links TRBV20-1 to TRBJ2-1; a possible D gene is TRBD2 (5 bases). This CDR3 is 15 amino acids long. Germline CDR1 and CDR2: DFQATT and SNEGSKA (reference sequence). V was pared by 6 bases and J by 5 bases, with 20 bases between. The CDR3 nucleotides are TGCAGTGCCAGCCCGGACTCCTCTTCCCACAATGAGCAGTTCTTC. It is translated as CSASPDSSSHNEQFF.

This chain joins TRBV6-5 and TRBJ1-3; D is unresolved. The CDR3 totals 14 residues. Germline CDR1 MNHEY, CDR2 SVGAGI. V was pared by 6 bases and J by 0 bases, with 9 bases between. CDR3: CASRAQSSGNTIYF. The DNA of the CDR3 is TGTGCCAGCAGAGCACAGAGCTCTGGAAACACCATATATTTT.

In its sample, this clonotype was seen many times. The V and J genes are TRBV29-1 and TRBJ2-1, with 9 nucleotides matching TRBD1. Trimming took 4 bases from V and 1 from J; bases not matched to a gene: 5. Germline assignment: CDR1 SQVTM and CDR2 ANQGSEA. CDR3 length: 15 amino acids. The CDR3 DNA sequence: TGCAGCGTTGCTAGCGGACAGGGGTCCTACAATGAGCAGTTCTTC. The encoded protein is CSVASGQGSYNEQFF.

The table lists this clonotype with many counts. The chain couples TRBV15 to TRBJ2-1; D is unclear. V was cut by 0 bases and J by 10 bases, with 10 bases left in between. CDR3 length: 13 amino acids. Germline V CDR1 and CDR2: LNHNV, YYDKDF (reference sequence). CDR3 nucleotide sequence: TGTGCCACCAGCAGAGATCAAGGGCGGGAGCAGTTCTTC. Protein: CATSRDQGREQFF.

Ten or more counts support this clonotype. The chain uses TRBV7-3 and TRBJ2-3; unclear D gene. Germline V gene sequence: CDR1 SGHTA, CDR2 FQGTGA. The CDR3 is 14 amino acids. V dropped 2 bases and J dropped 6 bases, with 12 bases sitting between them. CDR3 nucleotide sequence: TGTGCCAGCAGCTTAGGTGGGCCACCCGATACGCAGTATTTT. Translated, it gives CASSLGGPPDTQYF.

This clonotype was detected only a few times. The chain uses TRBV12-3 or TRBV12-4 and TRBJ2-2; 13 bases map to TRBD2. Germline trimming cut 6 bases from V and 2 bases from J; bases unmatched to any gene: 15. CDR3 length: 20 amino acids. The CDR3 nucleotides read TGTGCCAGCAGGGCGGGACTAGCGGGGAGACCTTTTGTTAACACCGGGGAGCTGTTTTTT. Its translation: CASRAGLAGRPFVNTGELFF.

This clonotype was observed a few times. CDR3: CASSLQGLGEQFF. In nucleotides, the CDR3 is TGTGCCAGCAGTCTTCAGGGCCTTGGAGAGCAGTTCTTC. V and J are TRBV12-3 or TRBV12-4 and TRBJ2-1; D possibly corresponds to TRBD1 (5 bases). The length of the CDR3 is 13 residues. Trimming removed 5 bases from V and 10 bases from J, with 15 bases in between.

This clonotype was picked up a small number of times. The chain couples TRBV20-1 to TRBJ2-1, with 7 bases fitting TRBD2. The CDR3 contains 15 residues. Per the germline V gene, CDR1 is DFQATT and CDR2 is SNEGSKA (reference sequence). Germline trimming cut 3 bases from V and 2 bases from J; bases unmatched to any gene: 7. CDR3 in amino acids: CSARGGWTTYNEQFF. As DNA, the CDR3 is TGCAGTGCTAGGGGGGGGTGGACAACCTACAATGAGCAGTTCTTC.

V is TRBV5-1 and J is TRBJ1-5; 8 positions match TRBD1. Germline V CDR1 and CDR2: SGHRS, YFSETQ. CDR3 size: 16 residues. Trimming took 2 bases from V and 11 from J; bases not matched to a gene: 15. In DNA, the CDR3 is TGCGCCAGCAGCTTAGGGGTCGGACAGGGTCTATCAGCCCAGCATTTT. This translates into CASSLGVGQGLSAQHF. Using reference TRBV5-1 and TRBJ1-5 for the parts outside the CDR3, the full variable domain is KAGVTQTPRYLIKTRGQQVTLSCSPISGHRSVSWYQQTPGQGLQFLFEYFSETQRNKGNFPGRFSGRQFSNSRSEMNVSTLELGDSALYLCASSLGVGQGLSAQHFGDGTRLSIL.

The CDR3 spells CSIGVGQPQHF. The CDR3 DNA reads TGCAGTATAGGGGTTGGGCAGCCCCAGCATTTT. The rearrangement joins TRBV20-1 to TRBJ1-5, with D perhaps matching TRBD1 (5 bases). V was shortened by 8 bases and J by 7 bases, with 12 bases between the two germline ends. The CDR3 covers 11 residues. The germline CDR1 and CDR2 sequences are DFQATT and SNEGSKA (reference sequence).

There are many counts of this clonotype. The CDR3 reads CSVVGAGGVDTQYF. CDR3 nucleotides: TGCAGCGTTGTAGGAGCGGGAGGGGTGGATACGCAGTATTTT. The V and J genes are TRBV29-1 and TRBJ2-3, with 10 bases identical to TRBD2. The CDR3 runs to 14 residues. Trimming cost V 4 bases and J 6 bases; bases outside gene matches: 7. Germline assignment: CDR1 SQVTM and CDR2 ANQGSEA.

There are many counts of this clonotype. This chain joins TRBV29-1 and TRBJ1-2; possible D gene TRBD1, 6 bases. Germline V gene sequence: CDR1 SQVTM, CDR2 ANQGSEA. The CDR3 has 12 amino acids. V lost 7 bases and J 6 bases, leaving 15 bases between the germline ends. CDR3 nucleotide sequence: TGCAGCGCCGCTGGGGGCTCGGATGGCTACACCTTC. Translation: CSAAGGSDGYTF.

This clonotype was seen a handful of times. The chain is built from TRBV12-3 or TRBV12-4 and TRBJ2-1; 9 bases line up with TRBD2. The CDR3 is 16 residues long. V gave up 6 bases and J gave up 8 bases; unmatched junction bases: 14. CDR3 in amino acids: CASSLGGAGGRDEQFF. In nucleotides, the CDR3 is TGTGCCAGCAGCCTAGGCGGCGCGGGAGGGAGGGATGAGCAGTTCTTC.

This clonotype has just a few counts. The chain's CDR3 is CASSLEGILAEAFF. CDR3 in DNA: TGCGCCAGCAGCTTGGAGGGGATCTTAGCTGAAGCTTTCTTT. The gene calls are TRBV5-1 and TRBJ1-1; tentatively, D is TRBD1 (5 bases). Germline-derived CDR1 and CDR2 are SGHRS and YFSETQ. The CDR3 length is 14 residues. Deletions cut 0 bases from V and 6 bases from J, with 12 bases between. Full variable domain (rest looked up from reference TRBV5-1 and TRBJ1-1): KAGVTQTPRYLIKTRGQQVTLSCSPISGHRSVSWYQQTPGQGLQFLFEYFSETQRNKGNFPGRFSGRQFSNSRSEMNVSTLELGDSALYLCASSLEGILAEAFFGQGTRLTVV.

This chain's CDR3 is CSAIPGTYEQYF. Written as DNA, the CDR3 is TGCAGTGCTATTCCCGGGACCTACGAGCAGTACTTC. The gene calls are TRBV20-1 and TRBJ2-7; D is possibly TRBD2 (5 bases). Trimming took off 4 bases at V and 2 bases at J, with 9 bases between the two ends. This CDR3 has 12 amino acids. In germline, CDR1 is DFQATT, CDR2 SNEGSKA (reference sequence).

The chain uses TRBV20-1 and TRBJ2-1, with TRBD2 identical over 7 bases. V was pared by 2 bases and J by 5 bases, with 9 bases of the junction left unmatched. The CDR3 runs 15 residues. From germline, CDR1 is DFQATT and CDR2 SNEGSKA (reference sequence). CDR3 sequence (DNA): TGCAGTGCTAGATCCCAACTAGCGATTAACAATGAGCAGTTCTTC. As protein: CSARSQLAINNEQFF.

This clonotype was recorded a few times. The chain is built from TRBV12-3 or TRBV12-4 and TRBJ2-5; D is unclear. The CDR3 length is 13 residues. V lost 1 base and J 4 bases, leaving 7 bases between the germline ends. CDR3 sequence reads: CASSLVGGETQYF. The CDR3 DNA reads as TGTGCCAGCAGTTTAGTAGGCGGAGAGACCCAGTACTTC.

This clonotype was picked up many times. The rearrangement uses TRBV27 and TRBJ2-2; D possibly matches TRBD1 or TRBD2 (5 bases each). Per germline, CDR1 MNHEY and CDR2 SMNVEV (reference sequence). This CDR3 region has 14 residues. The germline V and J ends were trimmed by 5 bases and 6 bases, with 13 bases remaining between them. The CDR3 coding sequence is TGTGCCAGCAGTAAAAACCCGGGACCCGGGGAGCTGTTTTTT. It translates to CASSKNPGPGELFF.

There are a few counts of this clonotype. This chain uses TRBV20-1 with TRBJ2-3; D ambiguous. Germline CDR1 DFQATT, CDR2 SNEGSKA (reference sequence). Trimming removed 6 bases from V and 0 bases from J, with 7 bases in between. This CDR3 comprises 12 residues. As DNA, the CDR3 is TGCAGTGCCTGCGCTAGCACAGATACGCAGTATTTT. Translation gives CSACASTDTQYF.

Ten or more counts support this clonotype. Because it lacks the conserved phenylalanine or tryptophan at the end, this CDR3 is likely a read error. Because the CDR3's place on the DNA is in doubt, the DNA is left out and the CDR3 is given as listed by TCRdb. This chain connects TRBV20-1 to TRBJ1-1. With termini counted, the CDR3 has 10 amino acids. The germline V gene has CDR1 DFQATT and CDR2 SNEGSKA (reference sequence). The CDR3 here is CSARDQRNQL.